A selection of T cell receptor beta chains follows, all from one sample in a study of blood T cell repertoires in COVID-19. Assay used: immunoSEQ multiplex PCR; TCRdb lists only in-frame clones, some missing. The sample holds approximately 180,000 clones, 60% to 80% seen once. Sequencing input: PBMCs or T cells enriched from blood (not recorded which). The receptors stem from a woman aged 45-60 years who had recovered from COVID-19. Each CDR3 is given with its conserved first and last residue. Each record gives: CDR3 protein, CDR3 DNA, D gene, clone size, V gene, J gene. D genes are given only for firm matches. The listing skips clone size in some rows; elsewhere it reads once, few, many or a size class.

CDR3: CASSSHHRHLSGNTIYF
DNA: TGTGCCAGTAGTTCCCACCACCGACACCTCTCTGGAAACACCATATATTTT
D: .
size: few
V: TRBV19
J: TRBJ1-3

CDR3: CAWSTGTSNQPQHF
DNA: TGTGCCTGGAGTACGGGTACGAGCAATCAGCCCCAGCATTTT
D: .
size: .
V: TRBV30
J: TRBJ1-5

CDR3: CASSMFRGTEAFF
DNA: TGTGCCAGTAGTATGTTCCGCGGCACTGAAGCTTTCTTT
D: .
size: few
V: TRBV19
J: TRBJ1-1

CDR3: CASSPSRGATGRNTEAFF
DNA: TGTGCCAGCTCACCATCACGGGGTGCCACAGGGAGAAACACTGAAGCTTTCTTT
D: .
size: .
V: TRBV18
J: TRBJ1-1

CDR3: CASSPNRGAPEKLFF
DNA: TGCGCCAGCAGTCCTAACCGCGGGGCACCGGAAAAACTGTTTTTT
D: .
size: .
V: TRBV10-1
J: TRBJ1-4

CDR3: CASSSPLTGAQTQYF
DNA: TGTGCCAGCAGTTCCCCCCTGACAGGGGCGCAGACCCAGTACTTC
D: TRBD1
size: .
V: TRBV27
J: TRBJ2-5

CDR3: CASSYPAHGTRIGNEQFF
DNA: TGTGCCAGCAGTTACCCCGCCCACGGGACTAGGATCGGCAATGAGCAGTTCTTC
D: TRBD2
size: .
V: TRBV6-2/TRBV6-3
J: TRBJ2-1

CDR3: CASSQLPGTANYGYTF
DNA: TGTGCCAGCAGCCAATTACCAGGGACAGCTAACTATGGCTACACCTTC
D: TRBD1
size: .
V: TRBV3-1/TRBV3-2
J: TRBJ1-2

CDR3: CASSNPSGRPSYEQYF
DNA: TGTGCCAGCAGTAACCCGAGCGGCCGCCCCTCCTACGAGCAGTACTTC
D: .
size: .
V: TRBV2
J: TRBJ2-7

CDR3: CASSSGQGYEQYF
DNA: TGCGCCAGCAGCTCCGGACAGGGATACGAGCAGTACTTC
D: TRBD1
size: .
V: TRBV5-1
J: TRBJ2-7

CDR3: CSVVQGANQPQHF
DNA: TGCAGCGTGGTACAGGGGGCGAATCAGCCCCAGCATTTT
D: TRBD1
size: few
V: TRBV29-1
J: TRBJ1-5

CDR3: CASSSDRLGKETQYF
DNA: TGTGCCAGCAGCTCTGACAGGCTAGGTAAAGAGACCCAGTACTTC
D: .
size: .
V: TRBV5-6
J: TRBJ2-5

CDR3: CASSLVGGEQFF
DNA: TGTGCCAGCAGCTTAGTGGGGGGTGAGCAGTTCTTC
D: .
size: .
V: TRBV7-9
J: TRBJ2-1

CDR3: CASGTGLVYGYTF
DNA: TGTGCCAGCGGGACTGGCCTCGTGTATGGCTACACCTTC
D: .
size: few
V: TRBV19
J: TRBJ1-2

CDR3: CASSYNHAKQGQRSTEAFF
DNA: TGTGCCAGCAGCTATAATCACGCCAAACAGGGACAGAGATCCACTGAAGCTTTCTTT
D: TRBD1
size: .
V: TRBV7-9
J: TRBJ1-1

CDR3: CASSPQGGAGETQYF
DNA: TGTGCCAGCAGCCCCCAAGGGGGAGCAGGAGAGACCCAGTACTTC
D: .
size: .
V: TRBV5-4
J: TRBJ2-5

CDR3: CASSHRALNTEAFF
DNA: TGTGCCAGCAGCCACAGGGCCTTGAACACTGAAGCTTTCTTT
D: .
size: .
V: TRBV7-6
J: TRBJ1-1

CDR3: CASRRQGFGTEAFF
DNA: TGTGCCAGCAGGCGACAGGGATTCGGTACTGAAGCTTTCTTT
D: TRBD1
size: .
V: TRBV6-5
J: TRBJ1-1

CDR3: CASSGGGSGANVLTF
DNA: TGTGCCAGCAGCGGCGGGGGGAGCGGGGCCAACGTCCTGACTTTC
D: TRBD2
size: .
V: TRBV9
J: TRBJ2-6

CDR3: CASTPRGGGMRKAFF
DNA: TGTGCCAGCACTCCCCGGGGGGGTGGAATGAGGAAAGCTTTCTTT
D: .
size: .
V: TRBV6-5
J: TRBJ1-1

CDR3: CASSLGGGSYNEQFF
DNA: TGCGCCAGCAGCTTAGGGGGTGGCTCCTACAATGAGCAGTTCTTC
D: .
size: .
V: TRBV5-1
J: TRBJ2-1

CDR3: CASSLPGDQPQHF
DNA: TGTGCCAGCAGCTTACCCGGGGATCAGCCCCAGCATTTT
D: .
size: .
V: TRBV7-9
J: TRBJ1-5

CDR3: CASSLAFSGNEQFF
DNA: TGCGCCAGCAGCTTGGCTTTCTCCGGCAATGAGCAGTTCTTC
D: .
size: .
V: TRBV5-1
J: TRBJ2-1

CDR3: CASSLAGDQPKVKTQYF
DNA: TGTGCCAGCAGCCTAGCGGGAGATCAGCCCAAGGTGAAGACCCAGTACTTC
D: TRBD2
size: .
V: TRBV5-4
J: TRBJ2-5

CDR3: CASSPRQGAAEAFF
DNA: TGTGCCAGCAGCCCCAGACAGGGGGCGGCTGAAGCTTTCTTT
D: TRBD1
size: .
V: TRBV6-5
J: TRBJ1-1

CDR3: CASRTTSSNYGYTF
DNA: TGTGCCAGCAGGACGACTAGCTCTAACTATGGCTACACCTTC
D: .
size: .
V: TRBV28
J: TRBJ1-2

CDR3: CASSTRRGSETQYF
DNA: TGTGCCAGTAGTACCCGCAGGGGGTCAGAGACCCAGTACTTC
D: TRBD1
size: .
V: TRBV19
J: TRBJ2-5

CDR3: CATSRQDSTDTQYF
DNA: TGCGCCACCAGCAGGCAGGATAGCACAGATACGCAGTATTTT
D: .
size: .
V: TRBV5-1
J: TRBJ2-3

CDR3: CASSSGTSGSYNEQFF
DNA: TGTGCCAGCAGCTCCGGGACTAGCGGCTCCTACAATGAGCAGTTCTTC
D: TRBD2
size: .
V: TRBV7-9
J: TRBJ2-1

CDR3: CASSLSTSGRGTDTQYF
DNA: TGTGCCAGCAGCCTCTCGACTAGCGGGAGAGGCACAGATACGCAGTATTTT
D: TRBD2
size: few
V: TRBV7-3
J: TRBJ2-3

CDR3: CAITRTGANTEAFF
DNA: TGTGCCATCACCAGGACAGGGGCGAACACTGAAGCTTTCTTT
D: TRBD1
size: .
V: TRBV10-3
J: TRBJ1-1

CDR3: CASSLAGAGSTDTQYF
DNA: TGTGCCAGCAGCTTAGCAGGCGCAGGAAGCACAGATACGCAGTATTTT
D: .
size: once
V: TRBV11-2
J: TRBJ2-3

CDR3: CASRGGSANEKLFF
DNA: TGTGCCAGCAGGGGAGGGTCGGCTAATGAAAAACTGTTTTTT
D: .
size: few
V: TRBV28
J: TRBJ1-4

CDR3: CASAWGGNTGELFF
DNA: TGTGCCAGCGCCTGGGGGGGAAACACCGGGGAGCTGTTTTTT
D: TRBD2
size: .
V: TRBV27
J: TRBJ2-2

CDR3: CASSERTGGEKETQYF
DNA: TGTGCCAGCAGTGAACGGACAGGGGGGGAAAAAGAGACCCAGTACTTC
D: TRBD1
size: once
V: TRBV2
J: TRBJ2-5

CDR3: CASSLSGWNQPQHF
DNA: TGTGCCAGCAGCTTGTCGGGGTGGAATCAGCCCCAGCATTTT
D: .
size: .
V: TRBV5-6
J: TRBJ1-5

CDR3: CASSLGTSGNNEQFF
DNA: TGTGCCAGCAGTTTAGGGACTAGCGGAAATAATGAGCAGTTCTTC
D: TRBD2
size: .
V: TRBV27
J: TRBJ2-1

CDR3: CASTEGALSYEQYF
DNA: TGCGCCAGCACCGAGGGGGCCCTCTCCTACGAGCAGTACTTC
D: TRBD1
size: .
V: TRBV5-1
J: TRBJ2-7

CDR3: CASSLDLGSEQYF
DNA: TGTGCCAGCAGCTTAGATCTAGGGAGCGAGCAGTACTTC
D: .
size: .
V: TRBV11-2
J: TRBJ2-7

CDR3: CASSDPGSGNTIYF
DNA: TGTGCCAGCAGTGATCCGGGATCTGGAAACACCATATATTTT
D: .
size: few
V: TRBV25-1
J: TRBJ1-3

CDR3: CASGTGAYGYTF
DNA: TGTGCCAGCGGTACAGGGGCCTATGGCTACACCTTC
D: TRBD1
size: .
V: TRBV3-1/TRBV3-2
J: TRBJ1-2

CDR3: CASVVSGFYGYTF
DNA: TGTGCCAGCGTCGTGTCAGGGTTCTATGGCTACACCTTC
D: .
size: .
V: TRBV28
J: TRBJ1-2

CDR3: CASGQVIYEQYF
DNA: TGTGCCAGCGGACAGGTCATCTACGAGCAGTACTTC
D: TRBD1
size: .
V: TRBV7-9
J: TRBJ2-7

CDR3: CASSLSSGGSFF
DNA: TGTGCCAGCAGCCTTTCATCGGGGGGGTCTTTCTTT
D: .
size: .
V: TRBV3-1/TRBV3-2
J: TRBJ1-1

CDR3: CASSQDFGLAGTYEQYF
DNA: TGCGCCAGCAGCCAAGATTTCGGACTAGCGGGGACCTACGAGCAGTACTTC
D: TRBD2
size: .
V: TRBV4-3
J: TRBJ2-7

CDR3: CASKLGLAGAGQETQYF
DNA: TGTGCCAGCAAGCTCGGGCTAGCGGGAGCGGGGCAAGAGACCCAGTACTTC
D: TRBD2
size: .
V: TRBV27
J: TRBJ2-5

CDR3: CASRKPGLAVNEQFF
DNA: TGTGCCAGCCGCAAACCGGGACTAGCGGTAAATGAGCAGTTCTTC
D: TRBD2
size: .
V: TRBV7-2
J: TRBJ2-1

CDR3: CASTGLRNTEAFF
DNA: TGTGCCAGCACTGGCTTAAGGAACACTGAAGCTTTCTTT
D: .
size: .
V: TRBV6-5
J: TRBJ1-1

CDR3: CASSSPGTSGRAVVHNEQFF
DNA: TGCGCCAGCAGCAGCCCAGGGACTAGCGGGAGGGCCGTCGTCCACAATGAGCAGTTCTTC
D: TRBD2
size: .
V: TRBV5-1
J: TRBJ2-1

CDR3: CATSRGPGGSLGEQYF
DNA: TGTGCCACCAGCAGGGGTCCGGGGGGTTCCCTCGGGGAGCAGTACTTC
D: TRBD2
size: .
V: TRBV15
J: TRBJ2-7

CDR3: CASSLAHTGMNTEAFF
DNA: TGTGCCAGCAGCTTAGCCCATACAGGGATGAACACTGAAGCTTTCTTT
D: .
size: .
V: TRBV7-8
J: TRBJ1-1

CDR3: CATLRSNQPQHF
DNA: TGTGCCACCCTGCGGAGCAATCAGCCCCAGCATTTT
D: .
size: .
V: TRBV28
J: TRBJ1-5

CDR3: CASDKRVAQETQYF
DNA: TGTGCCAGCGATAAACGGGTAGCCCAAGAGACCCAGTACTTC
D: .
size: .
V: TRBV2
J: TRBJ2-5